This T cell receptor beta chain originates from a study of blood T cell repertoires in COVID-19. Study background: Acute and convalescent COVID-19 specimens originated in the United States, Italy and Spain.

Sequencing used immunoSEQ multiplex PCR; TCRdb keeps in-frame clones, though not all of them. The sample holds 380,000 or so clones, 88% seen once. CDR1 and CDR2 (germline): SGDLS, YYNGEE. V shed 4 bases, J shed 0 bases, and the junction held 3 bases outside the gene matches. This CDR3 comprises 15 residues. The V gene is TRBV9, the J gene TRBJ2-2; 7 nucleotides line up with TRBD2. Sequenced: PBMCs or T cells enriched from blood (not recorded which). This clonotype originated in a woman aged 30 to 39 with acute COVID-19. The CDR3 sequence is CASSITSANTGELFF. The CDR3 bases are TGTGCCAGCAGCATAACTAGCGCGAACACCGGGGAGCTGTTTTTT.